The next 2 T cell receptor beta chains were all read from a single sample in a study of PD-1 blockade in classical Hodgkin lymphoma. Time point in this sample: cycle 4 day 1 (C4D1), after five to seven weeks of nivolumab. All patients experienced relapse after autologous stem cell transplantation, and brentuximab vedotin exposure was variable. Clones were read by immunoSEQ multiplex PCR, and TCRdb kept only the in-frame ones, dropping some. Of some 58,000 clones in the sample, under 95% are singletons; the top ten hold around a tenth. The material sequenced was peripheral blood mononuclear cells (PBMCs), taken before the fourth cycle of nivolumab. The receptors derive from a human donor with classical Hodgkin lymphoma.

The genes are TRBV9 and TRBJ2-3; 9 nucleotides agree with TRBD2. This CDR3 comprises 16 residues. In germline, CDR1 is SGDLS, CDR2 YYNGEE. J gave up 4 bases and V 0 bases, and 6 bases lay outside the gene matches. The CDR3 DNA is TGTGCCAGCAGCGTAGGTCCAGCGGGGGGATCAGATACGCAGTATTTT. The encoded protein is CASSVGPAGGSDTQYF.

This chain joins TRBV14 and TRBJ2-6, with D uncertain. Trimming left V 5 bases short and J 3 bases short, with 20 bases between. The CDR3 has 18 amino acids. Germline CDR1 reads SGHDN; CDR2 reads FVKESK. The CDR3 coding sequence is TGTGCCAGCAGCAAAGGAGTAGTAGTGGACCTTGGGGCCAACGTCCTGACTTTC. It encodes CASSKGVVVDLGANVLTF. The full variable domain, in which reference TRBV14 and TRBJ2-6 provide the parts outside the CDR3, is EAGVTQFPSHSVIEKGQTVTLRCDPISGHDNLYWYRRVMGKEIKFLLHFVKESKQDESGMPNNRFLAERTGGTYSTLKVQPAELEDSGVYFCASSKGVVVDLGANVLTFGAGSRLTVL.